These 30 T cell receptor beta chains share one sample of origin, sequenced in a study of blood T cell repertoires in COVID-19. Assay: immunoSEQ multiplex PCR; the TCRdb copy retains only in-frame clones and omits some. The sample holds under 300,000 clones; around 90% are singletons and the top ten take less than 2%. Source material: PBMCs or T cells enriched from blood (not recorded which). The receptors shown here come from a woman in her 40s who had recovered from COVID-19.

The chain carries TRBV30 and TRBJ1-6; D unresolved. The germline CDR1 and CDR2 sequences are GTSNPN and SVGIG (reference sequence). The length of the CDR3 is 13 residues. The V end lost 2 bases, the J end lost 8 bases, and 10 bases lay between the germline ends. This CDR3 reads CAWSTRMDSPLHF. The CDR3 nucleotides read TGTGCCTGGAGTACGAGAATGGATTCACCCCTCCACTTT. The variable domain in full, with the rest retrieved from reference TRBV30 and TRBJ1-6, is SQTIHQWPATLVQPVGSPLSLECTVEGTSNPNLYWYRQAAGRGLQLLFYSVGIGQISSEVPQNLSASRPQDRQFILSSKKLLLSDSGFYLCAWSTRMDSPLHFGNGTRLTVT.

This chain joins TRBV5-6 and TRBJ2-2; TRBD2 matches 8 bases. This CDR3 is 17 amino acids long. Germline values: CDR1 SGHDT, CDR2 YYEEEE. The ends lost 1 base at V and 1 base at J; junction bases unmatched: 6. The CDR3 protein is CASSLRRGALNTGELFF. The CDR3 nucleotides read TGTGCCAGCAGCTTGAGGCGGGGGGCCCTGAACACCGGGGAGCTGTTTTTT.

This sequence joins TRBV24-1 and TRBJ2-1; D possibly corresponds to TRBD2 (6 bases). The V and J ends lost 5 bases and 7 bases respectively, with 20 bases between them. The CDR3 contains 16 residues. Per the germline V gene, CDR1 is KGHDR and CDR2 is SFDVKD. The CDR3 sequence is CATSAEGLGGRNEQFF. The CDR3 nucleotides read TGTGCCACCAGTGCCGAAGGGTTGGGAGGACGAAATGAGCAGTTCTTC.

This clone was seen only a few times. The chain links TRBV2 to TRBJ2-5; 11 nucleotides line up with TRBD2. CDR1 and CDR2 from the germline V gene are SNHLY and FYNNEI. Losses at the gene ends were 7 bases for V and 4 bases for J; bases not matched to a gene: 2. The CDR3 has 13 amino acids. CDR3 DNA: TGTGCCAGCACCGGGACTAGCGGAGAGACCCAGTACTTC. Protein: CASTGTSGETQYF.

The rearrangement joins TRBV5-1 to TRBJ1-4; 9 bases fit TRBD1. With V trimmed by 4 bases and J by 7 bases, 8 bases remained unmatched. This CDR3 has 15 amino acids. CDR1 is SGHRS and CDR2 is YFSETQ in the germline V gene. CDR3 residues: CASSLTGTGLEKLFF. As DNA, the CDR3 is TGCGCCAGCAGCCTCACCGGGACAGGGCTTGAAAAACTGTTTTTT.

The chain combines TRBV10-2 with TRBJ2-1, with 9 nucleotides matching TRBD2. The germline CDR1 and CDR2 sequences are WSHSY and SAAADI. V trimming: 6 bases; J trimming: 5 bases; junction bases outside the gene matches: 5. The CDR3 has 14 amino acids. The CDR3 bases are TGCGCCAGCAGCCGGGGGACTAGCAACAATGAGCAGTTCTTC. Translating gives CASSRGTSNNEQFF.

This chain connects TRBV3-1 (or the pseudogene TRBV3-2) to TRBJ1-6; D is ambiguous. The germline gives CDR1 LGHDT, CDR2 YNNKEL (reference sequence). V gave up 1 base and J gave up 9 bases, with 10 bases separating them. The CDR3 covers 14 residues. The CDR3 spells CASSQVMTSSPLHF. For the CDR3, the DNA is TGTGCCAGCAGCCAAGTAATGACTTCTTCACCCCTCCACTTT.

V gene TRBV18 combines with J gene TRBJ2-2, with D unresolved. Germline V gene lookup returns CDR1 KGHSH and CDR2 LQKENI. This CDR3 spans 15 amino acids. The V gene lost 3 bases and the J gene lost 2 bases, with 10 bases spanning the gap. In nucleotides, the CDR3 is TGTGCCAGCTCACCGCCCGCGGTCAACACCGGGGAGCTGTTTTTT. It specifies CASSPPAVNTGELFF.

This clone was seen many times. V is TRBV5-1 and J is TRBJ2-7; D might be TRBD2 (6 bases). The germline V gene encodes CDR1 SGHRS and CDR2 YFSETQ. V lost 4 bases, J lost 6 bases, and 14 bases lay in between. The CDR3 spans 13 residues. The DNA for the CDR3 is TGCGCCAGCAGCGAAACGGCGCGGGGCGAGCAGTACTTC. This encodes CASSETARGEQYF. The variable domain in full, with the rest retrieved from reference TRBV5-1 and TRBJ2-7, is KAGVTQTPRYLIKTRGQQVTLSCSPISGHRSVSWYQQTPGQGLQFLFEYFSETQRNKGNFPGRFSGRQFSNSRSEMNVSTLELGDSALYLCASSETARGEQYFGPGTRLTVT.

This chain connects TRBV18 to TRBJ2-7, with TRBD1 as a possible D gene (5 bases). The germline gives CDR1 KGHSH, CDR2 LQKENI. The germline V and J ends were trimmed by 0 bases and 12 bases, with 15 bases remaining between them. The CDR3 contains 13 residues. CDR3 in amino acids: CASSPPTDGRRYF. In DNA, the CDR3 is TGTGCCAGCTCACCACCGACAGACGGACGGCGGTACTTC.

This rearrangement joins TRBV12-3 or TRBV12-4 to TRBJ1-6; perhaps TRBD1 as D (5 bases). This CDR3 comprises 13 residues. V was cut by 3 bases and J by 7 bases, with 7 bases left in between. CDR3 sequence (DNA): TGTGCCAGCAGTTTTAAGGGGAATTCACCCCTCCACTTT. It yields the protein CASSFKGNSPLHF.

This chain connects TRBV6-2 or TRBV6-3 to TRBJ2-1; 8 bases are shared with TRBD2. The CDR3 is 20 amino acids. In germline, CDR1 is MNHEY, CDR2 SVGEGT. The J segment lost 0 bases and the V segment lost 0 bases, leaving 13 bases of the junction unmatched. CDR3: CASSYSITSGDTSSYNEQFF. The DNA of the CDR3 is TGTGCCAGCAGTTACTCGATTACTAGCGGAGACACCAGCTCCTACAATGAGCAGTTCTTC.

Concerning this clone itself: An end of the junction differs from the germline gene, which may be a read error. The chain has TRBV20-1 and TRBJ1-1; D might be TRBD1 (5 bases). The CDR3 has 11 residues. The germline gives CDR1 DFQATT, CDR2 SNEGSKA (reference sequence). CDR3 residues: CSARERRTILF. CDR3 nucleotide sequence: TGCAGTGCTAGAGAAAGGCGGACAATCCTATTT.

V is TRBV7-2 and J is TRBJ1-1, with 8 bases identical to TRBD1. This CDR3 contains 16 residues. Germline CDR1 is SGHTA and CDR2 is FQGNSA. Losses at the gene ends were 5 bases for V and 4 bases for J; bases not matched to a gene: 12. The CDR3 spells CASSLSSRGRSTEAFF. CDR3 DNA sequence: TGTGCCAGCAGCCTAAGCTCCAGGGGGCGGTCCACTGAAGCTTTCTTT.

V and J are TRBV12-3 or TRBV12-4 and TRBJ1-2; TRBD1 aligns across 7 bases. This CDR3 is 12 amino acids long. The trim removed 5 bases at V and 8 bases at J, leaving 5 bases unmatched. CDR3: CASSTGERGYTF. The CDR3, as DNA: TGTGCCAGCAGTACAGGGGAGAGAGGCTACACCTTC.

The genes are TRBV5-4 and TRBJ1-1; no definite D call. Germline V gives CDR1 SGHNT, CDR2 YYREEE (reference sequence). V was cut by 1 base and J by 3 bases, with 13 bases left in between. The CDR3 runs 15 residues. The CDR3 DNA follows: TGTGCCAGCAGCTTGAAGGCCCCCAGGCACACTGAAGCTTTCTTT. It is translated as CASSLKAPRHTEAFF. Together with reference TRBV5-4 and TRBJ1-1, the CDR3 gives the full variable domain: ETGVTQSPTHLIKTRGQQVTLRCSSQSGHNTVSWYQQALGQGPQFIFQYYREEENGRGNFPPRFSGLQFPNYSSELNVNALELDDSALYLCASSLKAPRHTEAFFGQGTRLTVV.

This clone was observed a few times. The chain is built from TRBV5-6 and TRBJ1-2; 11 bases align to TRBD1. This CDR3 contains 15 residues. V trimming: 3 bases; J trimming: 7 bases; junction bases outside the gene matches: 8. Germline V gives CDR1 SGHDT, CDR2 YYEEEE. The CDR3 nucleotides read TGTGCCAGCAGCTCCATGGACAGGGGGCCCCTTGGCTACACCTTC. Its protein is CASSSMDRGPLGYTF.

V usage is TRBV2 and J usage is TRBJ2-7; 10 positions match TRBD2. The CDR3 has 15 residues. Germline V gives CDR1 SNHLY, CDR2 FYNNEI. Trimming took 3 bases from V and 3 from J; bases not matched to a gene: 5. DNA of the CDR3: TGTGCCAGCAGTGACCCAGCGGGGGGGAACTACGAGCAGTACTTC. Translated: CASSDPAGGNYEQYF.

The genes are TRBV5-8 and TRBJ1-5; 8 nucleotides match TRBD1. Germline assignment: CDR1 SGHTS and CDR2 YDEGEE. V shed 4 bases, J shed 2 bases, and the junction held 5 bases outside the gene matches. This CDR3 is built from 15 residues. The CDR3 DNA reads TGTGCCAGCAGCCTGGACAGGGCTGGCAATCAGCCCCAGCATTTT. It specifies CASSLDRAGNQPQHF.

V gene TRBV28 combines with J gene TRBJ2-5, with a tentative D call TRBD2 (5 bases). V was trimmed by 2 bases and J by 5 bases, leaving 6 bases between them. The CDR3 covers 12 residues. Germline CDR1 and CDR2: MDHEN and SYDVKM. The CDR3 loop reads CASSLTGETQYF. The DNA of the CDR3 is TGTGCCAGCAGTTTAACGGGGGAGACCCAGTACTTC. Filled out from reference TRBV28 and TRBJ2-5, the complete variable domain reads DVKVTQSSRYLVKRTGEKVFLECVQDMDHENMFWYRQDPGLGLRLIYFSYDVKMKEKGDIPEGYSVSREKKERFSLILESASTNQTSMYLCASSLTGETQYFGPGTRLLVL.

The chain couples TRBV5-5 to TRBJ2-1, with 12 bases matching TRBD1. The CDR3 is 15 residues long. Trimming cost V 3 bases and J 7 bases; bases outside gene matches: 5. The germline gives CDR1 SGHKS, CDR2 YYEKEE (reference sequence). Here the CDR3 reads CASSSGTGGLNEQFF. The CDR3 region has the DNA TGTGCCAGCAGCTCCGGGACAGGGGGCCTGAATGAGCAGTTCTTC.

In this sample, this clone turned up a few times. CDR3 sequence: CATSRDPRSYEQYF. DNA for the CDR3: TGTGCCACCAGCAGAGATCCGAGGTCCTACGAGCAGTACTTC. The V call is TRBV15, the J call TRBJ2-7; D is unresolved. Germline V lookup: CDR1 LNHNV, CDR2 YYDKDF (reference sequence). V was clipped by 0 bases and J by 1 base, with 7 bases between them. The CDR3 has 14 amino acids.

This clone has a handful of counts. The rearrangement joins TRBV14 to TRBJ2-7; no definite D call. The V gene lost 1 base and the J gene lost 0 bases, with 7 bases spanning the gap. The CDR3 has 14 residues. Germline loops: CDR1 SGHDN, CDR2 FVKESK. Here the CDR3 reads CASSQGAFSYEQYF. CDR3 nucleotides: TGTGCCAGCAGCCAAGGCGCCTTCTCCTACGAGCAGTACTTC.

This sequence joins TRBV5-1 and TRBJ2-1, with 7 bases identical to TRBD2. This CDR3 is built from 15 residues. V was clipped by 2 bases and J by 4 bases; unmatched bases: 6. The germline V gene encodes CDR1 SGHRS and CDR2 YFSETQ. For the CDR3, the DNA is TGCGCCAGCAGCTTTGTGGGGCGGGAGTACAATGAGCAGTTCTTC. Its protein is CASSFVGREYNEQFF.

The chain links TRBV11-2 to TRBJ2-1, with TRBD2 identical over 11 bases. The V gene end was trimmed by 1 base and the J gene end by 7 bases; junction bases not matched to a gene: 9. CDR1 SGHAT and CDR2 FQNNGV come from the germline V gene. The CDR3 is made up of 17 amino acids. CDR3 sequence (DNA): TGTGCCAGCAGCTTAGGGCCGACTAGCGGGGTGCTTAATGAGCAGTTCTTC. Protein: CASSLGPTSGVLNEQFF. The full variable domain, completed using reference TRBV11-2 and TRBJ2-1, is EAGVAQSPRYKIIEKRQSVAFWCNPISGHATLYWYQQILGQGPKLLIQFQNNGVVDDSQLPKDRFSAERLKGVDSTLKIQPAKLEDSAVYLCASSLGPTSGVLNEQFFGPGTRLTVL.

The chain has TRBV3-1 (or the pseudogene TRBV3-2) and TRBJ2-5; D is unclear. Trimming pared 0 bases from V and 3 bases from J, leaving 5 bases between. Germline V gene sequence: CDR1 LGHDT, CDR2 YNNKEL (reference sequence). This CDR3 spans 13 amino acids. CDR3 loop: CASSQDEEETQYF. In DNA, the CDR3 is TGTGCCAGCAGCCAAGACGAGGAAGAGACCCAGTACTTC.

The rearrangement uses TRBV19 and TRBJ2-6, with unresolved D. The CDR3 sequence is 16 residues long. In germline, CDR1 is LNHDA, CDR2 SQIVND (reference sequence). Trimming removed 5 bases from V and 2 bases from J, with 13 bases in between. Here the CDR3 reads CASSVDQRAGANVLTF. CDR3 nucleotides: TGTGCCAGTAGTGTCGACCAACGGGCTGGGGCCAACGTCCTGACTTTC.

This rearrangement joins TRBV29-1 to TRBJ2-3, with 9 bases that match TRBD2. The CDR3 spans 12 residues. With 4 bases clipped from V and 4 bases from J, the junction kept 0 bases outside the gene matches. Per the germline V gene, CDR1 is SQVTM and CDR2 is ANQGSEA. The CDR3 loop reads CSVGGRADTQYF. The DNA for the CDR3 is TGCAGCGTTGGCGGGAGGGCAGATACGCAGTATTTT.

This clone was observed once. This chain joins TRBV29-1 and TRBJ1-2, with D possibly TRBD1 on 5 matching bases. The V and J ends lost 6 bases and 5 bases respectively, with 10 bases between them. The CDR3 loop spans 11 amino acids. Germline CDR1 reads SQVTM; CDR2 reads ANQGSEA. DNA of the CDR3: TGCAGCGTCAGGGATCCTTATGGCTACACCTTC. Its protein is CSVRDPYGYTF.

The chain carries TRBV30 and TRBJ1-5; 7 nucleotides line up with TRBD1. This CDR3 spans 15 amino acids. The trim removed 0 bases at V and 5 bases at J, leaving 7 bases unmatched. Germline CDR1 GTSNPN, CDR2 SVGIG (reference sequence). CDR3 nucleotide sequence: TGTGCCTGGAGTGTATACGCAGGGGGTGATCAGCCCCAGCATTTT. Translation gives CAWSVYAGGDQPQHF. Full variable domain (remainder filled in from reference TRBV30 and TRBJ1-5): SQTIHQWPATLVQPVGSPLSLECTVEGTSNPNLYWYRQAAGRGLQLLFYSVGIGQISSEVPQNLSASRPQDRQFILSSKKLLLSDSGFYLCAWSVYAGGDQPQHFGDGTRLSIL.